Listed below are T cell receptor beta chains from one sample, sequenced in a study of blood T cell repertoires in COVID-19. Sequencing used immunoSEQ multiplex PCR; TCRdb keeps in-frame clones, though not all of them. Seen here are a few hundred thousand clones, 80% to 90% observed once, and the top ten hold 3.8%. Sequenced material: PBMCs or T cells enriched from blood (not recorded which). Receptor source: a woman in her thirties or forties with acute COVID-19. Each CDR3 is given with its conserved first and last residue. Fields, in order: clone size, J gene, V gene, D gene, CDR3 DNA, CDR3 protein. A D gene is named only where the DNA matches it firmly. Size tells how often a clone was seen (once, few, many) or the class of an expanded clone, and some rows leave it out.

abundance: NA
j_gene: TRBJ1-2
v_gene: TRBV9
d_gene: NA
CDR3nt: TGTGCCAGCAGCGTACATACCAGGGGAACTATCCATGGCTACACCTTC
CDR3aa: CASSVHTRGTIHGYTF

abundance: NA
j_gene: TRBJ1-2
v_gene: TRBV5-1
d_gene: TRBD1
CDR3nt: TGCGCCAGCAGCTTGACAGGGGGAAGCTATGGCTACACCTTC
CDR3aa: CASSLTGGSYGYTF

abundance: NA
j_gene: TRBJ1-4
v_gene: TRBV19
d_gene: NA
CDR3nt: TGTGCCAGTAGTATACAGGCATACCCTGGGGAAAAACTGTTTTTT
CDR3aa: CASSIQAYPGEKLFF

abundance: NA
j_gene: TRBJ2-1
v_gene: TRBV11-3
d_gene: NA
CDR3nt: TGTGCCAGCAGCTTTAGCGGCTACAATGAGCAGTTCTTC
CDR3aa: CASSFSGYNEQFF

abundance: NA
j_gene: TRBJ2-1
v_gene: TRBV7-6
d_gene: TRBD2
CDR3nt: TGTGCCAGCAGCTTAGGTTCTAGCGGGATCGTCGGGCAGTTCTTC
CDR3aa: CASSLGSSGIVGQFF

abundance: NA
j_gene: TRBJ2-3
v_gene: TRBV9
d_gene: NA
CDR3nt: TGTGCCAGCAGCGTAGGCGGAAGGAGCACAGATACGCAGTATTTT
CDR3aa: CASSVGGRSTDTQYF

abundance: NA
j_gene: TRBJ2-5
v_gene: TRBV28
d_gene: TRBD2
CDR3nt: TGTGCCAGCAGTTCGGGACTAGCGGGAGCCCGGGAGACCCAGTACTTC
CDR3aa: CASSSGLAGARETQYF

abundance: once
j_gene: TRBJ1-1
v_gene: TRBV5-4
d_gene: NA
CDR3nt: TGTGCCAGCAGTAATCCGGGGAACACTGAAGCTTTCTTT
CDR3aa: CASSNPGNTEAFF

abundance: NA
j_gene: TRBJ1-1
v_gene: TRBV12-3/TRBV12-4
d_gene: NA
CDR3nt: TGTGCCAGCAGTTTCTATCCGGCGGCCGCTTTCTTT
CDR3aa: CASSFYPAAAFF

abundance: NA
j_gene: TRBJ1-2
v_gene: TRBV6-5
d_gene: NA
CDR3nt: TGTGCCAGCAGCACAAACTATGGCTACACCTTC
CDR3aa: CASSTNYGYTF